The clone carrying this TCR beta chain is medium-sized in the sample. What it binds is not known. The source of the sample is a study of CD4 T cells in relation to SARS-CoV-2 and coronaviruses. About the research overall: The restricting HLA molecule for shared crossreactive spike epitopes was mapped.

Before the COVID-19 pandemic, during about 2010-2018, CD4+ T cells were taken from unexposed donors. CD4+ T cells were isolated from the cells after 10 days of culture. Cells permitting, SARS-CoV-2 S/N and four cold-coronavirus spikes were tested on unexposed-donor CD4+ T cells. Assay used: immunoSEQ multiplex PCR; TCRdb lists only in-frame clones, some missing. This sample yields around 20,000 clones, of which about 80% are seen a single time; over 9% belongs to the top ten. Study results and limitations: No donor gave both pre-pandemic and post-infection samples.

Germline CDR1 is SGHAT and CDR2 is FQNNGV. The CDR3 consists of 17 residues. Trimming took off 0 bases at V and 0 bases at J, with 12 bases between the two ends. Sequencing was carried out using CD4+ T cells from PBMCs, cultured in vitro. The J gene is TRBJ1-5, the V gene TRBV11-2; TRBD1 is a possible D gene (5 bases). The TCR was taken from a human donor in good health. CDR3 sequence reads: CASSLDGTGYSNQPQHF. CDR3 DNA sequence: TGTGCCAGCAGCTTAGACGGGACGGGCTATAGCAATCAGCCCCAGCATTTT.